The clone carrying this TCR beta chain turned up a few times. Its antigen is as yet unknown. The germline V and J ends were trimmed by 5 bases and 12 bases, with 14 bases remaining between them. This CDR3 is built from 12 residues. Germline CDR1 SGHVT, CDR2 SQSDAQ. The data belong to a study of T-cell memory formation after mild COVID-19. Study conclusions and caveats: There was no confirmation that second-wave clones peaking on day 37 were SARS-CoV-2 specific.

Constant-segment primers were used for 5'RACE, and the resulting TCR alpha and TCR beta cDNA libraries carried sample barcodes and UMIs. TCRdb itself ran the 5' RACE reads through MiXCR, one entry per CDR3 protein. The data hold roughly 580,000 distinct CDR3 sequences, with roughly 17% observed a single time. The rearrangement links TRBV7-4 to TRBJ2-1; the D gene is possibly TRBD2 (5 bases). Sequencing was performed on PBMCs or a T cell subset sorted from them (not recorded which). This clonotype was obtained from an adult woman who had mild COVID-19 (a few samples of this study predate the infection). Cell type and time point are not known. In nucleotides, the CDR3 is TGTGCCAGCAGCCCGACGGCGGACTTGCAGTTCTTC. Translating gives CASSPTADLQFF.